The T cell receptor (beta chain) under discussion was sequenced for a study of PD-L1 blockade in urothelial cancer. The ends lost 4 bases at V and 8 bases at J; junction bases unmatched: 10. From germline, CDR1 is MNHEY and CDR2 SVGAGI. The CDR3 spans 15 residues. Data came from immunoSEQ multiplex PCR; TCRdb stores just in-frame clones and leaves some out. This table has approximately 50,000 clones, approximately 79% appearing once. Time point here: pretreatment peripheral blood. This clonotype was obtained from an older man with urothelial cancer. J is TRBJ2-1 and V is TRBV6-5, with 8 bases fitting TRBD2. The sample here was PBMCs, taken around atezolizumab (anti-PD-L1) treatment. CDR3 loop: CASSLGSGARDEQFF. CDR3 DNA sequence: TGTGCCAGCAGTTTAGGTAGCGGGGCACGAGATGAGCAGTTCTTC.